The rows below give T cell receptor beta chains drawn from one sample of a study of cytomegalovirus exposure and HLA in healthy donors. TCRdb's table, derived via immunoSEQ multiplex PCR, lists solely in-frame clones and lacks some. The table shows about 180,000 clones, with roughly 84% occurring only once. Sequences were obtained from PBMCs. These receptors all stem from a girl aged 2 to 9 in good health and CMV-seropositive. The CDR3 runs from the conserved cysteine through the conserved F or W.

v_call	j_call	cdr3_aa
TRBV5-1	TRBJ2-3	CASSLVALRGRITDTQYF
TRBV12-5	TRBJ1-6	CASGLNRENSPLHF
TRBV28	TRBJ2-6	CASNLSGANVLTF
TRBV23-1	TRBJ2-5	CASSSGLAGLETQYF
TRBV15	TRBJ2-1	CATSRGLAARSSYNEQFF
TRBV28	TRBJ1-2	CASSRWTGTGGFGYTF
TRBV23-1	TRBJ2-1	CGTGAGRQFF
TRBV11-3	TRBJ2-7	CASSFGGSYEQYF
TRBV5-1	TRBJ1-2	CASSSGQYANYGYTF
TRBV5-1	TRBJ2-3	CASSPDSGGVADTQYF
TRBV15	TRBJ2-7	CATSPHTGTGSYEQYF
TRBV27	TRBJ2-5	CASSSPPGEEQETQYF
TRBV9	TRBJ2-7	CASSLSGHGRYEQYF
TRBV2	TRBJ1-2	CASSEVGGAGGYTF
TRBV5-1	TRBJ1-5	CASSLVGQGKSSNQPQHF
TRBV27	TRBJ2-7	CASSLWGRGANLRGQYF
TRBV2	TRBJ2-7	CASSGASGISYEQYF
TRBV7-9	TRBJ1-1	CASRGMNTEAFF
TRBV5-1	TRBJ2-2	CASSRDSNTGELFF
TRBV19	TRBJ2-3	CASSFQQGAGTDTQYF
TRBV10-3	TRBJ1-2	CAISDRDREWDYGYTF
TRBV2	TRBJ2-3	CASSEGGRGQDTQYF
TRBV30	TRBJ2-5	CAWSQGDGTWETQYF
TRBV4-2	TRBJ2-3	CASAREISGGDYTDTQYF
TRBV28	TRBJ2-2	CASSPPGLAGVGELFF
TRBV6-5	TRBJ2-1	CASRVLQGYNEQFF
TRBV6-6	TRBJ1-3	CASIRSGVFSGNTIYF
TRBV12-5	TRBJ2-1	CASGSDDRVRDNEQFF
TRBV11-2	TRBJ2-7	CASSLDSYYEQYF
TRBV7-9	TRBJ2-3	CASSRGEATCCTDTQYF
TRBV25-1	TRBJ1-5	CASSGGGNQPQHF
TRBV29-1	TRBJ2-7	CSVEEGQGGYEQYF
TRBV19	TRBJ1-5	CASSPYADSYQPQHF
TRBV19	.	CASSILEQYF
TRBV10-2	TRBJ2-1	CASSESGLAGEGNEQFF
TRBV29-1	TRBJ1-5	CSVVVRGNQPQHF
TRBV5-1	TRBJ2-1	CASSGGVSGQGSYNEQFF
TRBV5-1	TRBJ1-6	CASSGRSGGDLGSPLHF
TRBV19	TRBJ1-5	CASSLTRDRNQPQHF
TRBV13	TRBJ2-3	CASSLGKDTQYF
TRBV28	TRBJ1-1	CASSPTGDLTNTEAFF
TRBV5-1	TRBJ2-7	CASSLATGFDEQYF
TRBV9	TRBJ1-2	CASSAAGGAGYGYTF
TRBV2	TRBJ1-2	CAKMSPFTYGYTF
TRBV28	.	CASSLGQGRYEQYF
TRBV7-9	TRBJ2-1	CASSTSLMFAGGGNEQFF
TRBV6-5	TRBJ1-1	CASSYAPTGVNTEAFF
TRBV19	TRBJ1-2	CASTPGQGASRYGYTF
TRBV10-1	TRBJ1-5	CASSQGDQPQHF
TRBV27	TRBJ2-5	CASSRQGRLETQYF
TRBV18	TRBJ1-5	CASSPARLPGALQHF
TRBV23-1	TRBJ1-5	CASSPTRQGRNQPQHF
TRBV6-6	TRBJ1-1	CASSYGSPGGEAFF
TRBV2	TRBJ2-7	CASRRGTSGPYEQYF
TRBV30	TRBJ2-5	CAWMEGPVIGGTQYF